This T cell receptor delta chain appears in the sequencing data of a study of gamma-delta T cells after stem cell transplantation. The CDR3 sequence is 23 residues long. Germline V CDR1 and CDR2: TSWWSYY, QGS. V was clipped by 9 bases and J by 2 bases, with 43 bases between them. TCRdb re-analyzed the RT-PCR reads via CATT. Of roughly 14,000 delta-chain clones in the sample, 9.4% were seen once. The chain combines TRDV1 with TRDJ1; the D gene is possibly TRDD3 (5 bases). The sequenced material came from gamma-delta T cells. The source is a human donor. It is not recorded whose cells these are; they may come from a transplant donor. The CDR3, as DNA: TGTGCTCTGACAGGGGACGGCGCCCGGACGACCATGGAGGATCCCATCGAGACCGATAAACTCATCTTT. Protein sequence: CALTGDGARTTMEDPIETDKLIF.